The 30 T cell receptor beta chains reported below all come from one sample, sequenced in a study of blood T cell repertoires in COVID-19. TCRdb's copy holds only in-frame clones and misses some; the assay was immunoSEQ multiplex PCR. The repertoire consists of approximately 180,000 clones, with roughly nine tenths occurring once and the leading ten covering approximately 2.5%. Sample: PBMCs or T cells enriched from blood (not recorded which). The origin of the receptors is a woman in her forties with acute COVID-19.

This chain joins TRBV3-1 (or the pseudogene TRBV3-2) and TRBJ2-7; 8 bases line up with TRBD2. The V segment lost 2 bases and the J segment 0 bases; nucleotides outside the gene matches: 12. The germline gives CDR1 LGHDT, CDR2 YNNKEL (reference sequence). The length of the CDR3 is 18 residues. The CDR3 DNA sequence: TGTGCCAGCAGCCAAAACCGACCTTTGCGGGAGGACTCCTACGAGCAGTACTTC. Translated: CASSQNRPLREDSYEQYF.

The chain carries TRBV5-6 and TRBJ2-5; D is perhaps TRBD2 (6 bases). CDR1 SGHDT and CDR2 YYEEEE come from the germline V gene. The CDR3 length is 15 residues. Trimming stripped 0 bases from V and 4 bases from J, with 13 bases between. Here the CDR3 reads CASSLAPSVGETQYF. In DNA, the CDR3 is TGTGCCAGCAGCTTGGCTCCTAGCGTGGGAGAGACCCAGTACTTC. Drawing the rest from reference TRBV5-6 and TRBJ2-5, the complete variable domain is DAGVTQSPTHLIKTRGQQVTLRCSPKSGHDTVSWYQQALGQGPQFIFQYYEEEERQRGNFPDRFSGHQFPNYSSELNVNALLLGDSALYLCASSLAPSVGETQYFGPGTRLLVL.

This sequence joins TRBV9 and TRBJ2-5; TRBD1 matches at 7 bases. The CDR3 runs 15 residues. Germline V gene lookup returns CDR1 SGDLS and CDR2 YYNGEE. The junction had 9 bases not matched to a gene; V was cut back by 2 bases and J by 5 bases. CDR3 amino acids: CASSVVQGVGETQYF. The CDR3 nucleotides read TGTGCCAGCAGCGTGGTCCAGGGGGTGGGCGAGACCCAGTACTTC.

The chain carries TRBV7-9 and TRBJ2-5; 10 nucleotides line up with TRBD2. The CDR3 covers 15 residues. Looked up from germline, CDR1 is SEHNR and CDR2 is FQNEAQ (reference sequence). Losses at the gene ends were 5 bases for V and 5 bases for J; bases not matched to a gene: 8. CDR3 DNA sequence: TGTGCCAGCAGCCCCCTAGCGGGAGCAGGGGAGACCCAGTACTTC. Translated, it gives CASSPLAGAGETQYF.

The chain links TRBV4-3 to TRBJ2-7; perhaps TRBD2 as D (6 bases). V was cut by 3 bases and J by 6 bases, with 21 bases left in between. Germline CDR1 reads LGHNA; CDR2 reads YSLEER. The CDR3 covers 16 residues. CDR3 sequence reads: CASSQREHASFGEQYF. The CDR3 region has the DNA TGCGCCAGCAGCCAGCGGGAACATGCGAGCTTCGGCGAGCAGTACTTC.

The CDR3 bases are TGTGCCAGCAGCCACCCGACTAGCGGGAGACCAGATACGCAGTATTTT. Amino acid sequence: CASSHPTSGRPDTQYF. The chain uses TRBV3-1 (or the pseudogene TRBV3-2) and TRBJ2-3; 12 nucleotides align to TRBD2. CDR3 length: 16 amino acids. V trimming: 3 bases; J trimming: 4 bases; junction bases outside the gene matches: 5. Germline V gene sequence: CDR1 LGHDT, CDR2 YNNKEL (reference sequence).

This chain links TRBV19 with TRBJ1-2; D is unclear. The CDR3 totals 11 residues. Germline V gene lookup returns CDR1 LNHDA and CDR2 SQIVND (reference sequence). Trimming cost V 0 bases and J 8 bases, with 4 bases left between them. The DNA of the CDR3 is TGTGCCAGTAGTATAGATCCGGGCTACACCTTC. Translated: CASSIDPGYTF.

The chain joins TRBV19 to TRBJ1-2, with D maybe TRBD1 (6 bases). There are 14 residues in the CDR3. Trimming took off 11 bases at V and 1 base at J, with 17 bases between the two ends. Germline CDR1 reads LNHDA; CDR2 reads SQIVND (reference sequence). The CDR3 loop reads CACKIQGLNYGYTF. CDR3 nucleotide sequence: TGTGCCTGCAAAATTCAGGGGCTTAACTATGGCTACACCTTC.

This chain joins TRBV30 and TRBJ1-1, with D perhaps matching TRBD1 (5 bases). V lost 4 bases and J lost 2, with 14 bases in between. This CDR3 spans 14 amino acids. The germline V gene has CDR1 GTSNPN and CDR2 SVGIG (reference sequence). The CDR3 reads CAWIPWGGNTEAFF. Written as DNA, the CDR3 is TGTGCCTGGATCCCTTGGGGGGGTAACACTGAAGCTTTCTTT.

The chain couples TRBV9 to TRBJ2-3; 8 nucleotides agree with TRBD2. This CDR3 has 17 residues. In germline, CDR1 is SGDLS, CDR2 YYNGEE. Trimming at V came to 3 bases and at J to 0 bases, leaving 9 bases not matched to a gene. The CDR3 spells CASSAVTGTRSTDTQYF. The CDR3, as DNA: TGTGCCAGCAGCGCTGTAACCGGGACTAGAAGCACAGATACGCAGTATTTT.

This sequence joins TRBV27 and TRBJ2-5; perhaps TRBD2 as D (6 bases). This CDR3 has 16 residues. V was clipped by 5 bases and J by 5 bases, with 21 bases between them. Germline CDR1 is MNHEY and CDR2 is SMNVEV (reference sequence). CDR3 in DNA: TGTGCCAGCAGTCCAAACGGGACTCCCGGGTGGGAGACCCAGTACTTC. Protein product: CASSPNGTPGWETQYF.

The chain recombines TRBV12-5 with TRBJ1-2; no definite D call. V lost 2 bases and J 3 bases, leaving 10 bases between the germline ends. The CDR3 runs 14 residues. Germline V gene sequence: CDR1 LGHNT, CDR2 FRNRAP. The CDR3 coding sequence is TGTGCTAGTGGTTTGATCGGGTACCACTATGGCTACACCTTC. Protein sequence: CASGLIGYHYGYTF.

This clone has only one observation. The chain recombines TRBV19 with TRBJ1-1; tentative D call: TRBD1 (5 bases). Germline CDR1 is LNHDA and CDR2 is SQIVND (reference sequence). This CDR3 contains 15 residues. The V end lost 3 bases, the J end lost 0 bases, and 11 bases lay between the germline ends. CDR3: CASSMGGRVNTEAFF. The CDR3 DNA reads as TGTGCCAGTAGTATGGGGGGGAGGGTGAACACTGAAGCTTTCTTT.

The V gene is TRBV7-6, the J gene TRBJ1-1; 9 bases are a match to TRBD1. Germline trimming cut 2 bases from V and 1 base from J; bases unmatched to any gene: 2. The CDR3 loop spans 15 amino acids. The V gene's germline CDR1 is SGHVS and CDR2 FNYEAQ. The CDR3 is CASSLLGQGNTEAFF. In DNA form, the CDR3 reads TGTGCCAGCAGCTTATTGGGACAGGGGAACACTGAAGCTTTCTTT.

On this clone: An end of the junction does not agree with germline; a read error may underlie this. This chain links TRBV7-7 with TRBJ2-1, with 9 bases lining up with TRBD2. CDR1 SSHAT and CDR2 FNYEAQ come from the germline V gene (reference sequence). CDR3 size: 16 residues. DNA of the CDR3: TGTGCTAGCAGCAGGGCTCTAGCGGGGCTTGGGAATGAGCAGTTCTTC. This gives the protein CASSRALAGLGNEQFF.

The rearrangement links TRBV7-2 to TRBJ2-7; D might be TRBD1 (6 bases). The CDR3 contains 16 residues. Germline V lookup: CDR1 SGHTA, CDR2 FQGNSA. Trimming took 1 base from V and 2 from J, leaving 15 bases between them. The CDR3 protein is CASSLGLAGATYEQYF. The DNA of the CDR3 is TGTGCCAGCAGCTTAGGACTGGCAGGGGCAACCTACGAGCAGTACTTC.

The chain couples TRBV28 to TRBJ2-7, with a possible D match to TRBD2 (7 bases). The V and J ends lost 5 bases and 2 bases respectively, with 25 bases between them. The CDR3 is made up of 18 amino acids. Germline-derived CDR1 and CDR2 are MDHEN and SYDVKM. The CDR3 nucleotides are TGTGCCAGCAGTACTATTTTGGGTGGGGGGGGCCTCGCCTACGAGCAGTACTTC. Translating gives CASSTILGGGGLAYEQYF.

V gene TRBV6-5 combines with J gene TRBJ1-1, with 8 bases identical to TRBD1. CDR3 length: 14 residues. The germline gives CDR1 MNHEY, CDR2 SVGAGI. V was pared by 5 bases and J by 5 bases, with 7 bases of the junction left unmatched. The CDR3 coding sequence is TGTGCCAGCAGTCTTAACAGGGGGGGGACTGAAGCTTTCTTT. Amino acid sequence: CASSLNRGGTEAFF.

The chain carries TRBV27 and TRBJ1-1; 8 bases map to TRBD1. CDR3 length: 12 residues. V dropped 6 bases and J dropped 8; count of bases not matched to a gene: 5. Germline V gene lookup returns CDR1 MNHEY and CDR2 SMNVEV (reference sequence). DNA of the CDR3: TGTGCCAGCAGGGCAGGGGGCTTGGAAGCTTTCTTT. Protein product: CASRAGGLEAFF.

The V gene is TRBV3-1 (or the pseudogene TRBV3-2), the J gene TRBJ2-7; 7 bases align to TRBD2. Germline lookup yields CDR1 LGHDT and CDR2 YNNKEL (reference sequence). The CDR3 has 15 amino acids. V trimming: 4 bases; J trimming: 4 bases; junction bases outside the gene matches: 10. Here the CDR3 reads CASSLRAGPQYEQYF. CDR3 nucleotides: TGTGCCAGCAGCCTGCGAGCGGGGCCCCAGTACGAGCAGTACTTC.

The rearrangement uses TRBV29-1 and TRBJ2-3, with a tentative D call TRBD1 (6 bases). In germline, CDR1 is SQVTM, CDR2 ANQGSEA. V lost 4 bases to trimming and J lost 5 bases, with 13 bases between them. The CDR3 has 13 residues. The CDR3 nucleotides read TGCAGCGTTGTTTGGGGGCGCCAAGATACGCAGTATTTT. Its protein product is CSVVWGRQDTQYF.

V and J are TRBV12-5 and TRBJ2-5, with 7 bases fitting TRBD2. Per germline, CDR1 LGHNT and CDR2 FRNRAP. The CDR3 has 16 amino acids. The V gene end was trimmed by 4 bases and the J gene end by 5 bases; junction bases not matched to a gene: 13. DNA for the CDR3: TGTGCTAGTGGTTCCTCCCCGGGGGGAGGTGGGGAGACCCAGTACTTC. Its translation is CASGSSPGGGGETQYF.

This clone showed up just once. The V call is TRBV28, the J call TRBJ1-1; 7 nucleotides match TRBD1. Germline V CDR1 and CDR2: MDHEN, SYDVKM. The CDR3 extends over 15 amino acids. V shed 7 bases, J shed 0 bases, and the junction held 8 bases outside the gene matches. The CDR3 region is CASKPMDRMNTEAFF. The CDR3 bases are TGTGCCAGCAAGCCAATGGACAGGATGAACACTGAAGCTTTCTTT.

The genes are TRBV7-9 and TRBJ2-3; 9 bases are a match to TRBD2. The germline CDR1 and CDR2 sequences are SEHNR and FQNEAQ (reference sequence). This CDR3 has 15 amino acids. V dropped 1 base and J dropped 7; count of bases not matched to a gene: 6. CDR3 sequence: CASSLVRGGRNTQYF. In DNA, the CDR3 is TGTGCCAGCAGCTTAGTGCGGGGGGGCAGAAATACGCAGTATTTT. The full variable domain, rest sourced from reference TRBV7-9 and TRBJ2-3, is DTGVSQNPRHKITKRGQNVTFRCDPISEHNRLYWYRQTLGQGPEFLTYFQNEAQLEKSRLLSDRFSAERPKGSFSTLEIQRTEQGDSAMYLCASSLVRGGRNTQYFGPGTRLTVL.

This chain joins TRBV5-5 and TRBJ2-3; the match to TRBD2 covers 8 bases. This CDR3 is 14 amino acids long. Trimming at V came to 7 bases and at J to 4 bases, leaving 8 bases not matched to a gene. Germline V gene lookup returns CDR1 SGHKS and CDR2 YYEKEE (reference sequence). The CDR3 protein is CASGTSFAADTQYF. The DNA for the CDR3 is TGTGCCAGCGGGACTAGTTTTGCTGCAGATACGCAGTATTTT.

J is TRBJ2-3 and V is TRBV5-1, with 14 bases identical to TRBD2. The CDR3 loop spans 19 amino acids. The V gene's germline CDR1 is SGHRS and CDR2 YFSETQ. V lost 1 base and J lost 2; bases outside the gene matches: 9. The CDR3 DNA is TGCGCCAGCAGCTTGACCCGGACTAGCGGGGGGCCCACCACAGATACGCAGTATTTT. It translates to CASSLTRTSGGPTTDTQYF.

V gene TRBV29-1 combines with J gene TRBJ2-7, with TRBD1 as a possible D gene (7 bases). Trimming left V 7 bases short and J 4 bases short, with 17 bases between. Germline CDR1 and CDR2: SQVTM and ANQGSEA. The CDR3 runs 13 residues. Here the CDR3 DNA reads TGCAGCGCAACTCAGGGGGGCTCATACGAGCAGTACTTC. It codes for CSATQGGSYEQYF.

This rearrangement joins TRBV2 to TRBJ2-5, with D perhaps matching TRBD1 (6 bases). Germline V gives CDR1 SNHLY, CDR2 FYNNEI. V was clipped by 4 bases and J by 2 bases, with 11 bases between them. This CDR3 contains 14 residues. The CDR3: CASSVQGLQETQYF. The CDR3 region has the DNA TGTGCCAGCAGTGTGCAGGGGCTTCAAGAGACCCAGTACTTC.

The rearrangement uses TRBV6-6 and TRBJ2-1; D is undetermined. Germline assignment: CDR1 MNHNY and CDR2 SVGAGI (reference sequence). V lost 6 bases and J 7 bases, leaving 4 bases between the germline ends. The CDR3 is 10 residues long. The CDR3 loop is CASSLNEQFF. The CDR3, as DNA: TGTGCCAGCAGCCTTAATGAGCAGTTCTTC.

The CDR3 sequence is CASSRGVLAGGPEDTQYF. CDR3 DNA sequence: TGTGCCAGCAGCCGAGGCGTTCTAGCGGGGGGACCTGAGGATACGCAGTATTTT. This chain uses TRBV9 with TRBJ2-3, with 11 nucleotides matching TRBD2. The CDR3 totals 18 residues. The V and J ends lost 4 bases and 6 bases, in that order; junction bases with no gene match: 16. Per germline, CDR1 SGDLS and CDR2 YYNGEE.